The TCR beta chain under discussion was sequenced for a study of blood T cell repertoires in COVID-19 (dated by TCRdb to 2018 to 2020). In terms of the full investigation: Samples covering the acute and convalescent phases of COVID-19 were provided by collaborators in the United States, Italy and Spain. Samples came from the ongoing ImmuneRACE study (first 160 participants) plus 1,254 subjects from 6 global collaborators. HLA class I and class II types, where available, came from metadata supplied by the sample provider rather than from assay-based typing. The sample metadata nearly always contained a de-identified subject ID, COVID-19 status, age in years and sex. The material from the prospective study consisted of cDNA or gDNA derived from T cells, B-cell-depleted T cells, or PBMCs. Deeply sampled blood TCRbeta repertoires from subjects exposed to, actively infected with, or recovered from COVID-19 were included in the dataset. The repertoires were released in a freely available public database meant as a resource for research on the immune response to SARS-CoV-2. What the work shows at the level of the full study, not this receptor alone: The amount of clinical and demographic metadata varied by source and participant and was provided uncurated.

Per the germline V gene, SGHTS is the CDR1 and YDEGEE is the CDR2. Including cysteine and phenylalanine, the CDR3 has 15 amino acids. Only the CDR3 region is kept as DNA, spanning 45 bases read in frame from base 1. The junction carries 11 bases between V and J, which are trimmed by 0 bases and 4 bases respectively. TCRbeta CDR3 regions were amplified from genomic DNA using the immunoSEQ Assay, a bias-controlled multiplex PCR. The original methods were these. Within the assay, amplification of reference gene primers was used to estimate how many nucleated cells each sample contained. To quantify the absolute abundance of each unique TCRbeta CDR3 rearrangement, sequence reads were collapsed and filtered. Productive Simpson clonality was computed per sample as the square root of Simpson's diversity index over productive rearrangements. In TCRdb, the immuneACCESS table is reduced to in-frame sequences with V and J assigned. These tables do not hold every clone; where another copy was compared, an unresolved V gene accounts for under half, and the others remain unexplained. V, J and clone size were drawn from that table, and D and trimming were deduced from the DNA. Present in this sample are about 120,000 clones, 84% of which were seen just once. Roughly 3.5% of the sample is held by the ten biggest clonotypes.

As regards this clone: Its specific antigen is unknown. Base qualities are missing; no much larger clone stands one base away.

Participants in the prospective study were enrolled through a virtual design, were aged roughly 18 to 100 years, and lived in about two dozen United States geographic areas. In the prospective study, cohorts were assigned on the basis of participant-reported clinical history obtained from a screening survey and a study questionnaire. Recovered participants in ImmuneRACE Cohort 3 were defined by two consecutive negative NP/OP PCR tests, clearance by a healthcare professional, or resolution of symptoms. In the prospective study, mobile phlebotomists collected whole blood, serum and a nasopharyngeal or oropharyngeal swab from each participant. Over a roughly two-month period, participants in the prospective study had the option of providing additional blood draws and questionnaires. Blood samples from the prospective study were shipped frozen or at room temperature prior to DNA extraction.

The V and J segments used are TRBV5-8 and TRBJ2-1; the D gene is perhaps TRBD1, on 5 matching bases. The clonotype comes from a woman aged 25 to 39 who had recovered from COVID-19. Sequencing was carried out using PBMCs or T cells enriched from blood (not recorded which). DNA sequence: TGTGCCAGCAGCTTGGCAGGGAATAGGTACAATGAGCAGTTCTTC. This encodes CASSLAGNRYNEQFF. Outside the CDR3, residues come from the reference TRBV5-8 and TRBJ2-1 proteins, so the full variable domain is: EAGVTQSPTHLIKTRGQQATLRCSPISGHTSVYWYQQALGLGLQFLLWYDEGEERNRGNFPPRFSGRQFPNYSSELNVNALELEDSALYLCASSLAGNRYNEQFFGPGTRLTVL.